Below, one T cell receptor beta chain is given with its context. Its antigen is not identified. Since a much larger clone is just one base distant, this may be a read error. The data belong to a study of T cells in Graves' hyperthyroidism and ophthalmopathy. Findings and limits, study-wide: Among clonotypes expanded in thyroid above 0.001, most were also found in blood. The model foresaw ophthalmopathy a median roughly 6.6 months prior to onset.

Exclusion of patients followed from uncontrolled infection, other autoimmune disease, pregnancy or lactation. Using around 10 ml of fresh peripheral blood, PBMCs were prepared. What was amplified from RNA transcripts were TCR beta CDR3 regions. HTBI primers drove first-round RT-PCR of the TCR CDR3. A single record per CDR3 protein comes from TCRdb applying MiXCR to the multiplex PCR reads. The table shows some 270,000 distinct CDR3 sequences, with about an eighth occurring only once. The CDR3 loop spans 15 amino acids. J lost 7 bases, V lost 2 bases, and 9 bases had no gene match. CDR1 is MNHNS, CDR2 SASEGT, per germline.

This TCR derives from a woman aged 30 to 39 with Graves' hyperthyroidism that later progressed to Graves' ophthalmopathy. Sequenced input: blood. The V and J genes are TRBV6-1 and TRBJ2-7, with TRBD2 matching 9 bases. CDR3: CASSETLAGMEEQYF. For the CDR3, the DNA is TGTGCCAGCAGTGAAACCCTAGCGGGGATGGAAGAGCAGTACTTC.